A selection of T cell receptor beta chains follows, all from one sample in a study of T-cell memory formation after mild COVID-19. MiXCR, applied by TCRdb to the 5' RACE reads, yields one record per CDR3 protein. This table holds 350,000 to 450,000 distinct CDR3 sequences, approximately 20% found once. Sequencing was performed on PBMCs or a T cell subset sorted from them (not recorded which). The receptors were gathered from an adult woman who had mild COVID-19 (a few samples of this study predate the infection). Cell type and time point are not known. Each CDR3 is given with its conserved first and last residue. The order of the fields is CDR3 protein, CDR3 DNA, D gene, V gene, J gene, clone size. A D gene is named only where the DNA matches it firmly. The size field is filled for only some rows; it gives once, few, many or a size class.

cdr3_aa: CASSAPLGTKTDTQYF
cdr3_nt: TGTGCCAGCAGCGCTCCTCTGGGGACAAAAACAGATACGCAGTATTTT
d_call: -
v_call: TRBV6-5
j_call: TRBJ2-3
clone_size: few

cdr3_aa: CASTKRSGANVLTF
cdr3_nt: TGTGCCAGCACCAAACGCTCTGGGGCCAACGTCCTGACTTTC
d_call: -
v_call: TRBV12-3/TRBV12-4
j_call: TRBJ2-6
clone_size: many

cdr3_aa: CASSFFDTGELFF
cdr3_nt: TGTGCCAGCAGTTTTTTTGACACCGGGGAGCTGTTTTTT
d_call: -
v_call: TRBV12-3/TRBV12-4
j_call: TRBJ2-2
clone_size: many

cdr3_aa: CASSLRRGAKDTQYF
cdr3_nt: TGTGCCAGCAGCCTCCGACGAGGGGCTAAAGATACGCAGTATTTT
d_call: -
v_call: TRBV11-1
j_call: TRBJ2-3
clone_size: -

cdr3_aa: CASSVTGRTEAFF
cdr3_nt: TGTGCCAGCAGCGTTACAGGGCGCACTGAAGCTTTCTTT
d_call: -
v_call: TRBV3-1
j_call: TRBJ1-1
clone_size: -

cdr3_aa: CATSQGNQETQYF
cdr3_nt: TGTGCCACCAGTCAGGGGAACCAAGAGACCCAGTACTTC
d_call: -
v_call: TRBV24-1
j_call: TRBJ2-5
clone_size: once

cdr3_aa: CASSSRDNTGELFF
cdr3_nt: TGCGCCAGCAGCTCCAGGGACAACACCGGGGAGCTGTTTTTT
d_call: -
v_call: TRBV4-1
j_call: TRBJ2-2
clone_size: few

cdr3_aa: CASSYSTPNTEAFF
cdr3_nt: TGTGCCAGCAGTTACTCGACACCGAACACTGAAGCTTTCTTT
d_call: -
v_call: TRBV6-5
j_call: TRBJ1-1
clone_size: few

cdr3_aa: CASRGTSGGGTDTQYF
cdr3_nt: TGTGCCAGCAGAGGGACTAGCGGGGGTGGCACAGATACGCAGTATTTT
d_call: TRBD2
v_call: TRBV2
j_call: TRBJ2-3
clone_size: few

cdr3_aa: CSAKQSTDTQYF
cdr3_nt: TGCAGTGCTAAACAGTCCACAGATACGCAGTATTTT
d_call: -
v_call: TRBV20-1
j_call: TRBJ2-3
clone_size: -

cdr3_aa: CASSLAGKRTGVYNEQFF
cdr3_nt: TGTGCCAGCAGCTTAGCGGGTAAAAGGACAGGGGTTTACAATGAGCAGTTCTTC
d_call: TRBD1
v_call: TRBV7-2
j_call: TRBJ2-1
clone_size: -

cdr3_aa: CSARRQKSSTDTQYF
cdr3_nt: TGCAGCGCCCGGAGGCAAAAGTCTAGCACAGATACGCAGTATTTT
d_call: -
v_call: TRBV29-1
j_call: TRBJ2-3
clone_size: -

cdr3_aa: CSVYPSGSFEQFF
cdr3_nt: TGCAGCGTGTATCCTAGCGGGAGCTTTGAGCAGTTCTTC
d_call: TRBD2
v_call: TRBV29-1
j_call: TRBJ2-1
clone_size: few

cdr3_aa: CASSVDGGVNQPQHF
cdr3_nt: TGTGCCAGCAGCGTAGATGGGGGCGTCAATCAGCCCCAGCATTTT
d_call: -
v_call: TRBV9
j_call: TRBJ1-5
clone_size: once

cdr3_aa: CAWSDPGTGASTEAFF
cdr3_nt: TGTGCCTGGAGTGATCCGGGGACAGGGGCGAGCACTGAAGCTTTCTTT
d_call: TRBD1
v_call: TRBV30
j_call: TRBJ1-1
clone_size: -

cdr3_aa: CATSDQNGHPYEQYF
cdr3_nt: TGTGCCACCAGTGATCAGAATGGACATCCCTACGAGCAGTACTTC
d_call: -
v_call: TRBV24-1
j_call: TRBJ2-7
clone_size: -

cdr3_aa: CASSLGQAPQHF
cdr3_nt: TGTGCCAGCAGTTTAGGGCAGGCACCCCAGCATTTT
d_call: -
v_call: TRBV6-2/TRBV6-3
j_call: TRBJ1-5
clone_size: few

cdr3_aa: CASRSAGTGFREDTQYF
cdr3_nt: TGTGCCAGCAGATCAGCCGGGACAGGTTTTAGGGAAGATACGCAGTATTTT
d_call: TRBD1
v_call: TRBV28
j_call: TRBJ2-3
clone_size: -

cdr3_aa: CASRQGYEQYF
cdr3_nt: TGTGCCAGCAGGCAGGGTTACGAGCAGTACTTC
d_call: -
v_call: TRBV6-5
j_call: TRBJ2-7
clone_size: many

cdr3_aa: CSAGGLVVNTGELFF
cdr3_nt: TGCAGTGCTGGGGGTCTAGTCGTGAACACCGGGGAGCTGTTTTTT
d_call: -
v_call: TRBV20-1
j_call: TRBJ2-2
clone_size: -

cdr3_aa: CASSLNRGYGYTF
cdr3_nt: TGTGCCAGCAGCTTGAACAGGGGTTATGGCTACACCTTC
d_call: TRBD1
v_call: TRBV5-6
j_call: TRBJ1-2
clone_size: -

cdr3_aa: CSARDLAASYEQYF
cdr3_nt: TGCAGTGCTAGAGACTTAGCGGCTTCCTACGAGCAGTACTTC
d_call: -
v_call: TRBV20-1
j_call: TRBJ2-7
clone_size: -

cdr3_aa: CASSEPGQGRNDPDTQYF
cdr3_nt: TGTGCCAGCAGCGAACCGGGACAGGGGAGGAATGATCCGGATACGCAGTATTTT
d_call: TRBD1
v_call: TRBV7-8
j_call: TRBJ2-3
clone_size: -

cdr3_aa: CASSPGGTQYF
cdr3_nt: TGTGCCAGCTCACCGGGCGGGACCCAGTACTTC
d_call: -
v_call: TRBV18
j_call: TRBJ2-5
clone_size: many

cdr3_aa: CASSRGTSGRFDTQYF
cdr3_nt: TGCGCCAGCAGCCGAGGCACTAGCGGGAGGTTTGATACGCAGTATTTT
d_call: TRBD2
v_call: TRBV5-1
j_call: TRBJ2-3
clone_size: -

cdr3_aa: CASSQQRGEQFF
cdr3_nt: TGTGCCAGCAGCCAACAGAGGGGAGAGCAGTTCTTC
d_call: -
v_call: TRBV7-9
j_call: TRBJ2-1
clone_size: few

cdr3_aa: CSARATGTDTQYF
cdr3_nt: TGCAGTGCTAGAGCAACAGGAACAGATACGCAGTATTTT
d_call: -
v_call: TRBV20-1
j_call: TRBJ2-3
clone_size: -

cdr3_aa: CASSIYYEQYF
cdr3_nt: TGTGCCAGCAGTATCTACTACGAGCAGTACTTC
d_call: -
v_call: TRBV25-1
j_call: TRBJ2-7
clone_size: many

cdr3_aa: CSARTGEFYEQYF
cdr3_nt: TGCAGTGCCCGGACAGGGGAGTTCTACGAGCAGTACTTC
d_call: TRBD1
v_call: TRBV20-1
j_call: TRBJ2-7
clone_size: -

cdr3_aa: CASSQDSYGRASTGELFF
cdr3_nt: TGTGCCAGCAGCCAAGATAGTTACGGGAGGGCCAGCACCGGGGAGCTGTTTTTT
d_call: TRBD2
v_call: TRBV3-1
j_call: TRBJ2-2
clone_size: few

cdr3_aa: CASSANQREAFF
cdr3_nt: TGTGCCAGCAGTGCGAACCAGAGGGAAGCTTTCTTT
d_call: -
v_call: TRBV6-1
j_call: TRBJ1-1
clone_size: few

cdr3_aa: CASSPTIHNEQFF
cdr3_nt: TGTGCCAGCAGCCCGACCATCCACAATGAGCAGTTCTTC
d_call: -
v_call: TRBV7-3
j_call: TRBJ2-1
clone_size: once

cdr3_aa: CASSYKNEQFF
cdr3_nt: TGCGCCAGCAGCTATAAAAATGAGCAGTTCTTC
d_call: -
v_call: TRBV4-1
j_call: TRBJ2-1
clone_size: -

cdr3_aa: CSARMYSNQPQHF
cdr3_nt: TGCAGTGCTAGAATGTATAGCAATCAGCCCCAGCATTTT
d_call: -
v_call: TRBV20-1
j_call: TRBJ1-5
clone_size: -

cdr3_aa: CSVAPTGSGNTIYF
cdr3_nt: TGCAGCGTGGCACCGACAGGGTCTGGAAACACCATATATTTT
d_call: TRBD1
v_call: TRBV29-1
j_call: TRBJ1-3
clone_size: few

cdr3_aa: CASSSHRDHYEQYF
cdr3_nt: TGTGCCAGCAGTTCGCACCGGGACCACTACGAGCAGTACTTC
d_call: -
v_call: TRBV12-3/TRBV12-4
j_call: TRBJ2-7
clone_size: -

cdr3_aa: CASSLQARAKGEQYF
cdr3_nt: TGCGCCAGCAGCTTACAGGCCCGCGCCAAAGGGGAGCAGTACTTC
d_call: -
v_call: TRBV5-1
j_call: TRBJ2-7
clone_size: few